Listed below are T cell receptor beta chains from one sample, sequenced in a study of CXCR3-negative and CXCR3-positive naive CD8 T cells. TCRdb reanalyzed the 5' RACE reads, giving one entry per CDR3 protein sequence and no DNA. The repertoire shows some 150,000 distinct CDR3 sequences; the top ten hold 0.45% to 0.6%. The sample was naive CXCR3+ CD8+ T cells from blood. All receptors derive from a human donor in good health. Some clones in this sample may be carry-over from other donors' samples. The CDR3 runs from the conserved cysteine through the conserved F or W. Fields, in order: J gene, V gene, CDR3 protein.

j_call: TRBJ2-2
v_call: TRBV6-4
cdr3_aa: CASSEQGTGELFF

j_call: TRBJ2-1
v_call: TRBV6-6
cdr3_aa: CASSKGQGYEQFF

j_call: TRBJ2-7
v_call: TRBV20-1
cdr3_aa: CSASNTGTGYEQYF

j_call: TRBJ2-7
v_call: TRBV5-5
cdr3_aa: CASSFAEATREQYF

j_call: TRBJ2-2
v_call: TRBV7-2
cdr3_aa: CASSLSVWGDTGELFF

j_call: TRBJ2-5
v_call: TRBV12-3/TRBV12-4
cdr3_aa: CASGRGGRMQETQYF

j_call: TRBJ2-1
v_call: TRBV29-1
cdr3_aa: CSVGSRVGNEQFF

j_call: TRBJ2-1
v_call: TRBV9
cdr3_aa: CASSVSEREQFF

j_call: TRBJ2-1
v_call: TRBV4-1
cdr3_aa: CASSQEEDRDSSYNEQFF

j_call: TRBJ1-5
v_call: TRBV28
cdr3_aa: CASSLTAPRGNQPQHF